The entry that follows covers one T cell receptor (beta chain) sequence. As yet, its antigen is unknown. This sample was taken from a study of T-cell memory formation after mild COVID-19. Study observations and caveats: Memory sampled before infection contained some responding clones, suggesting cross-reactive memory joined. Later expanders leaned toward CD4+, whereas clones contracting from day 15 to 85 were balanced CD4/CD8.

V lost 4 bases, J lost 6 bases, and 9 bases lay in between. The germline CDR1 and CDR2 sequences are SQVTM and ANQGSEA. This CDR3 spans 12 amino acids. TCRdb processed the 5' RACE reads anew with MiXCR; each CDR3 protein has one entry. This repertoire shows some 280,000 distinct CDR3 sequences, roughly 16% found once; its top ten account for roughly 24%. The receptor was derived from a man aged 18 to 29 who had mild COVID-19 (a few samples of this study predate the infection). Cell type and time point are not known. The sample was PBMCs or a T cell subset sorted from them (not recorded which). The chain carries TRBV29-1 and TRBJ2-2; the D is unclear. The DNA of the CDR3 is TGCAGCGTTGCGCCAAGTTCCGGGGAGCTGTTTTTT. It encodes CSVAPSSGELFF.